The 5 T cell receptor beta chains reported below all come from one sample, sequenced in a study of blood T cell repertoires in COVID-19. Data came from immunoSEQ multiplex PCR; TCRdb stores just in-frame clones and leaves some out. The sample shows under 300,000 clones, around 90% of them seen only once. Sequencing was done on a sample of peripheral blood. These receptors all come from a woman between 65 and 79 years old with active or convalescent COVID-19.

Written as DNA, the CDR3 is TGTGCCAGCAGCCAATCGGAAGGGGAAGCTGAAGCTTTCTTT. Protein product: CASSQSEGEAEAFF. This sequence joins TRBV3-1 (or the pseudogene TRBV3-2) and TRBJ1-1; D perhaps matches TRBD1 (5 bases). The CDR3 spans 14 residues. Germline V CDR1 and CDR2: LGHDT, YNNKEL (reference sequence). Trimming took off 2 bases at V and 6 bases at J, with 13 bases between the two ends.

In its sample, this clone was seen once. The rearrangement links TRBV3-1 (or the pseudogene TRBV3-2) to TRBJ1-4; no reliable D call. The length of the CDR3 is 15 residues. Trimming removed 8 bases from V and 7 bases from J, with 20 bases in between. The germline V gene has CDR1 LGHDT and CDR2 YNNKEL (reference sequence). The CDR3 region is CASRPDTAAGEKLFF. CDR3 bases: TGTGCCAGCCGACCCGACACGGCCGCCGGTGAAAAACTGTTTTTT.

The chain carries TRBV9 and TRBJ1-6, with D possibly TRBD1 on 6 matching bases. The germline V gene has CDR1 SGDLS and CDR2 YYNGEE. This CDR3 spans 14 amino acids. V was trimmed by 7 bases and J by 10 bases, leaving 18 bases between them. The CDR3, as DNA: TGTGCCAGCTTCCTAAGGACAGTGGACTCACCCCTCCACTTT. It yields the protein CASFLRTVDSPLHF.

V and J are TRBV6-5 and TRBJ2-1; 8 bases map to TRBD1. Germline values: CDR1 MNHEY, CDR2 SVGAGI. J was trimmed by 3 bases and V by 6 bases; bases with no gene match: 4. This CDR3 region has 14 residues. CDR3 coding DNA: TGTGCCAGCAGCCAGGGGGCCCGCTACAATGAGCAGTTCTTC. Translation: CASSQGARYNEQFF.

The J gene is TRBJ1-1, the V gene TRBV2; D ambiguous. The germline gives CDR1 SNHLY, CDR2 FYNNEI. The CDR3 length is 15 residues. V lost 2 bases to trimming and J lost 1 base, with 11 bases between them. As DNA, the CDR3 is TGTGCCAGCAGTGAATTCTATCCTAGGAACACTGAAGCTTTCTTT. Translating gives CASSEFYPRNTEAFF.